The clone carrying this T cell receptor (beta chain) was counted between two and nine times. These data belong to a study of T cells in Graves' hyperthyroidism and ophthalmopathy. The patients, who ranged from 18 to 65 in age, presented with newly diagnosed hyperthyroidism lasting under 2 months. Used for diagnoses were clinical symptoms, serum thyroxine and TRAb, thyroid ultrasound and orbital computed tomography. It was at first hyperthyroidism diagnosis, before any ophthalmopathy symptoms, that the blood sample was taken. TCR beta CDR3 regions were amplified from RNA transcripts. RT-PCR in the first round (using the HTBI primer set) targeted the TCR CDR3. Using its own MiXCR run on the multiplex PCR reads, TCRdb lists one record per CDR3 protein. The sample has approximately 260,000 distinct CDR3 sequences, around 15% seen once. This CDR3 has 19 residues. V shed 9 bases and J 5 bases; nucleotides not matched to a gene: 15. Germline CDR1 is KGHDR and CDR2 is SFDVKD.

The chain joins TRBV24-1 to TRBJ2-2; the match to TRBD2 covers 15 bases. The TCR comes from a woman aged 50 to 60 with Graves' hyperthyroidism that later progressed to Graves' ophthalmopathy. Material for sequencing was blood. The CDR3 sequence: CATAQGLAGGPRGTGELFF. CDR3 sequence (DNA): TGTGCCACCGCCCAAGGACTAGCGGGAGGGCCGAGGGGGACCGGGGAGCTGTTTTTT.